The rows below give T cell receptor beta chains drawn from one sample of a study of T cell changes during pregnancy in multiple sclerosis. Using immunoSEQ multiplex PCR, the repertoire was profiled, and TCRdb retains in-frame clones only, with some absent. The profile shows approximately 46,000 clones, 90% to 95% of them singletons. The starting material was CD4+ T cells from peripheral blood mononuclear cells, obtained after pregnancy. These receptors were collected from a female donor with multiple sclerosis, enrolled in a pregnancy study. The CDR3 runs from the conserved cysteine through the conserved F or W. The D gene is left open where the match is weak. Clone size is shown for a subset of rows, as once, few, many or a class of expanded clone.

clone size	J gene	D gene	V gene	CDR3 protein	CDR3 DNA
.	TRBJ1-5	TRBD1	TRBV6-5	CASREDRGSQPQHF	TGTGCCAGCAGAGAGGACAGGGGGAGTCAGCCCCAGCATTTT
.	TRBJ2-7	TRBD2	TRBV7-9	CASSLGWGGSEQYF	TGTGCCAGCAGCTTAGGGTGGGGGGGGTCCGAGCAGTACTTC
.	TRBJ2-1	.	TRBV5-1	CASSFNNEQFF	TGCGCCAGCAGCTTTAACAATGAGCAGTTCTTC
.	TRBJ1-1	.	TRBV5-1	CASSLTLDKTFF	TGCGCCAGCAGCTTGACTCTTGATAAGACTTTCTTT
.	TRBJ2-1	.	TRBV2	CASSDQSLAGPSYNEQFF	TGTGCCAGCAGTGATCAGAGTCTGGCGGGCCCCTCCTACAATGAGCAGTTCTTC
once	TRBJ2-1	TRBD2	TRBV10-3	CATGAGTSVDEQFF	TGTGCCACCGGAGCTGGGACTAGTGTAGATGAGCAGTTCTTC
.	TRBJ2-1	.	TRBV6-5	CASSRQLGAKQFF	TGTGCCAGCAGCCGCCAGCTGGGGGCGAAGCAGTTCTTC
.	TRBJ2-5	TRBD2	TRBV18	CASSPPGLAGGQETQYF	TGTGCCAGCTCACCACCGGGACTAGCGGGAGGGCAAGAGACCCAGTACTTC
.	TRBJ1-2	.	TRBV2	CASSVSRQATNYGYTF	TGTGCCAGCAGTGTCTCCCGACAGGCGACTAACTATGGCTACACCTTC
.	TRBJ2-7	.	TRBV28	CASRPLTRSYEQYF	TGTGCCAGCAGACCTCTAACGAGGTCCTACGAGCAGTACTTC
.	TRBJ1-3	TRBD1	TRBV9	CASSAPDRAGNTIYF	TGTGCCAGCAGCGCTCCAGACAGGGCTGGAAACACCATATATTTT
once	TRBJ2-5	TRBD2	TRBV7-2	CASSFSGRGETQYF	TGTGCCAGCAGCTTTAGCGGGAGGGGGGAGACCCAGTACTTC
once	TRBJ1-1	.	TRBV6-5	CASSYSRTSNTEAFF	TGTGCCAGCAGTTACTCAAGGACATCGAACACTGAAGCTTTCTTT
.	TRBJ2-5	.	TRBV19	CASSISNRKETQYF	TGTGCCAGTAGTATTTCTAACAGGAAAGAGACCCAGTACTTC
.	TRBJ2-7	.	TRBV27	CASSKGGGGYEQYF	TGTGCCAGCAGTAAGGGCGGAGGAGGGTACGAGCAGTACTTC
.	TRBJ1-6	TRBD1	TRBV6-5	CASSYYRDRYSPLHF	TGTGCCAGCAGTTACTACCGGGACAGATATTCACCCCTCCACTTT
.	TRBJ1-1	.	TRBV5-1	CASRGVGTEAFF	TGCGCCAGCAGAGGAGTGGGCACTGAAGCTTTCTTT
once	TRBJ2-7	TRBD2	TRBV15	CATADWTSGSREQYF	TGTGCCACCGCTGACTGGACTAGCGGGAGTAGGGAGCAGTACTTC
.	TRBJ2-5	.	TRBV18	CASSPSNSGLRKETQYF	TGTGCCAGCTCACCAAGTAATAGTGGACTCAGAAAAGAGACCCAGTACTTC
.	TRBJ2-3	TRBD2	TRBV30	CAWSYGREGDTQYF	TGTGCCTGGAGCTACGGGAGGGAAGGAGATACGCAGTATTTT
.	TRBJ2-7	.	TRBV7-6	CASSPTNGSLREQYF	TGTGCCAGCAGCCCGACTAACGGGAGCCTCCGGGAGCAGTACTTC
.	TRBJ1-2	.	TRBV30	CAWSQVKRYTF	TGTGCCTGGAGCCAGGTGAAACGCTACACCTTC
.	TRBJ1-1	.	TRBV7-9	CASTSLTDNTEAFF	TGTGCCAGCACCTCCCTGACAGATAACACTGAAGCTTTCTTT
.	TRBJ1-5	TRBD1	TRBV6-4	CASSGRQGAMNQPQHF	TGTGCCAGCAGTGGACGACAGGGGGCGATGAATCAGCCCCAGCATTTT
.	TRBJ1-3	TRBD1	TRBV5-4	CASSQGTGRVSGNTIYF	TGTGCCAGCAGCCAGGGGACAGGGAGGGTCTCTGGAAACACCATATATTTT
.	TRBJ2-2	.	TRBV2	CASNPGAAVTGELFF	TGTGCCAGCAACCCCGGAGCGGCGGTCACCGGGGAGCTGTTTTTT
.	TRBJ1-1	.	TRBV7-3	CASSLGQGNTEAFF	TGTGCCAGCAGCTTAGGTCAGGGGAACACTGAAGCTTTCTTT
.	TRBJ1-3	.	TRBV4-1	CASTLDSSRASGNTIYF	TGCGCCAGCACGTTGGACTCGAGCCGGGCCTCTGGAAACACCATATATTTT
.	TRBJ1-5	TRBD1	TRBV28	CASSSGDSSNQPQHF	TGTGCCAGCAGCTCGGGGGACAGCAGCAATCAGCCCCAGCATTTT
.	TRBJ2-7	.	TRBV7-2	CASSLGRVYEQYF	TGTGCCAGCAGCTTAGGTCGGGTCTACGAGCAGTACTTC
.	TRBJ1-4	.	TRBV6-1	CASSDFPGRRDEKLFF	TGTGCCAGCAGTGATTTTCCGGGACGGAGGGATGAAAAACTGTTTTTT
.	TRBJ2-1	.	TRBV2	CASIPEGGAYNEQFF	TGTGCCAGCATCCCGGAGGGGGGGGCCTACAATGAGCAGTTCTTC
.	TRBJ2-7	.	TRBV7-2	CASSRTDGGSYEQYF	TGTGCCAGCAGCCGGACGGACGGAGGCTCCTACGAGCAGTACTTC
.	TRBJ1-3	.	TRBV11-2	CASSLITGTGNTIYF	TGTGCCAGCAGCTTAATAACAGGGACTGGAAACACCATATATTTT
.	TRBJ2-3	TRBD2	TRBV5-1	CASNYASGRGTDTQYF	TGCGCCAGCAATTACGCTAGCGGGAGAGGAACAGATACGCAGTATTTT
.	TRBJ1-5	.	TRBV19	CASSNGRVSNQPQHF	TGTGCCAGTAGTAACGGGAGGGTAAGCAATCAGCCCCAGCATTTT
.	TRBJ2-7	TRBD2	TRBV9	CASSGGTSGHNPYEQYF	TGTGCCAGCAGCGGCGGGACTAGCGGGCACAACCCCTACGAGCAGTACTTC
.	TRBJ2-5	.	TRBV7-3	CASSLGLQRGQETQYF	TGTGCCAGCAGCTTAGGACTTCAACGGGGTCAAGAGACCCAGTACTTC
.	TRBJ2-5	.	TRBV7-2	CASSANYQETQYF	TGTGCCAGCAGCGCTAACTACCAAGAGACCCAGTACTTC
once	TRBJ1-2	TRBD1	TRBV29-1	CSVEDPLGGSRGYTF	TGCAGCGTTGAAGATCCCCTAGGGGGCTCTAGGGGCTACACCTTC